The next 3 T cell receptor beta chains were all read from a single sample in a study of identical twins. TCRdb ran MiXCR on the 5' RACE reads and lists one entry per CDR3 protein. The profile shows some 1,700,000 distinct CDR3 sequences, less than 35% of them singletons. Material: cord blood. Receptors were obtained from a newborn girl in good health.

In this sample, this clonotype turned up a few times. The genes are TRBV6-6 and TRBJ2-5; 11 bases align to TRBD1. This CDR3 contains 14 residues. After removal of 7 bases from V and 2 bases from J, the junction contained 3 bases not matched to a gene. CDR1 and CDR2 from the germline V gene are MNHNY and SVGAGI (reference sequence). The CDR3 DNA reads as TGTGCCAGCAAGGGGACAGGGGGACAAGAGACCCAGTACTTC. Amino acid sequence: CASKGTGGQETQYF.

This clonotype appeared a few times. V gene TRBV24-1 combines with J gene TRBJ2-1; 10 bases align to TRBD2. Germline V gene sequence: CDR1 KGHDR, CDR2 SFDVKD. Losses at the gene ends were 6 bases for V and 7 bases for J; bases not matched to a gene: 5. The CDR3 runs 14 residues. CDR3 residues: CATSRELAGNEQFF. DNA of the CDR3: TGTGCCACCAGTCGGGAACTAGCGGGGAATGAGCAGTTCTTC.

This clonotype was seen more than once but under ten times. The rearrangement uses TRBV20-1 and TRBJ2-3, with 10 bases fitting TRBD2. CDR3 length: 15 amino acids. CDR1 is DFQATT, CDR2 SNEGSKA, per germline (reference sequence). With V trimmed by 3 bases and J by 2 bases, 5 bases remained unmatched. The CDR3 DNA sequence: TGCAGTGCTAGGACTAGCGGGCTCCTCACAGATACGCAGTATTTT. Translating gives CSARTSGLLTDTQYF.